This T cell receptor (beta chain) was obtained from a study of T cell responses to AZD1222 COVID-19 vaccine. Study-level results: There were vaccine-associated CD4 TCRs across spike, dominant at 160-218 and 743-854. There were repertoire samples only from the period after the peak T cell response. Clonal diversity was possibly underestimated, and white British individuals and females predominated among donors. Spike-specific TCR breadth rose after two AZD1222 doses, and depth rose as well.

Profiled with immunoSEQ multiplex PCR; TCRdb holds only in-frame clones, not every one. Among roughly 180,000 clones, about 91% were seen once, and the ten largest hold about 1.5%. In regard to this clone: No antigen is known for it.

The source material was peripheral blood, sampled 28 days after the second AZD1222 dose. This receptor was obtained from an adult who received the AZD1222 COVID-19 vaccine.

The CDR3 loop reads CASSQALLGGGSSYEQYF. CDR3 coding DNA: TGTGCCAGCAGCCAAGCACTTCTTGGGGGCGGGAGCTCCTACGAGCAGTACTTC. The chain is built from TRBV14 and TRBJ2-7; D is perhaps TRBD2 (7 bases). This CDR3 comprises 18 residues. CDR1 and CDR2 from the germline V gene are SGHDN and FVKESK. Trimming took 1 base from V and 0 from J, leaving 19 bases between them.